This is a list of T cell receptor beta chains from one sample in a study of cytomegalovirus exposure and HLA in healthy donors. Some clones are missing from TCRdb's copy, which holds only in-frame ones; the method was immunoSEQ multiplex PCR. The table lists under 200,000 clones, roughly 79% of them singletons. Sequencing was carried out using PBMCs. The receptor source for this set is a woman aged 45 to 65 in good health and CMV-seronegative. Both conserved end residues are part of each CDR3. Each record gives: D gene, V gene, clone size, J gene, CDR3 protein, CDR3 DNA. D genes are given only for firm matches. The size entry is marked missing in some rows and otherwise reads once, few, many or a size class.

TRBD1	TRBV28	-	TRBJ2-2	CATPDRGGPERSTGELFF	TGTGCCACCCCGGACAGGGGAGGTCCGGAGCGGTCCACCGGGGAGCTGTTTTTT
-	TRBV10-3	-	TRBJ1-2	CAIKRQEAYGYTF	TGTGCCATCAAAAGGCAGGAGGCCTATGGCTACACCTTC
-	TRBV6-1	-	TRBJ2-7	CASTLSYEQYF	TGTGCCAGCACTTTGTCCTACGAGCAGTACTTC
-	TRBV27	-	TRBJ1-2	CASSPGGDGYTF	TGTGCCAGCAGCCCGGGGGGCGATGGCTACACCTTC
TRBD1	TRBV27	-	TRBJ1-1	CASSPRDRGTEAFF	TGTGCCAGCAGTCCCCGGGACAGGGGGACTGAAGCTTTCTTT
TRBD1	TRBV15	-	TRBJ2-1	CATSRGGQGRNEQFF	TGTGCCACCAGCAGAGGGGGACAGGGTCGGAATGAGCAGTTCTTC
TRBD2	TRBV18	-	TRBJ2-3	CASSIGLAGLLGGTDTQYF	TGTGCCAGCTCAATTGGACTAGCGGGACTCCTAGGAGGCACAGATACGCAGTATTTT
-	TRBV5-1	-	TRBJ2-4	CASSGVGRENIQYF	TGCGCCAGCAGCGGGGTTGGAAGGGAGAACATTCAGTACTTC
TRBD1	TRBV19	-	TRBJ1-1	CASSIFSGGFGLMNTEAFF	TGTGCCAGTAGTATTTTTTCAGGGGGCTTCGGTCTCATGAACACTGAAGCTTTCTTT
TRBD1	TRBV19	-	TRBJ1-1	CASSTLLDRGENTEAFF	TGTGCCAGTAGTACACTCTTGGACAGGGGAGAGAACACTGAAGCTTTCTTT
-	TRBV6-4	-	TRBJ1-6	CASSDGHSLGSPPHF	TGTGCCAGCAGTGACGGTCACTCTTTGGGCTCACCCCCCCACTTT
TRBD2	TRBV4-3	-	TRBJ2-1	CASSQVASGFDEQFF	TGCGCCAGCAGCCAAGTGGCTAGCGGGTTTGATGAGCAGTTCTTC
-	TRBV7-9	-	TRBJ2-6	CASSLVDGGANVLTF	TGTGCCAGCAGCTTAGTCGATGGCGGGGCCAACGTCCTGACTTTC
TRBD1	TRBV5-1	-	TRBJ2-2	CASSFGTGNTGELFF	TGCGCCAGCAGCTTCGGGACAGGGAACACCGGGGAGCTGTTTTTT
-	TRBV2	-	TRBJ1-1	CASSDPGEGGTEAFF	TGTGCCAGCAGTGACCCTGGGGAAGGGGGCACTGAAGCTTTCTTT
-	TRBV2	few	TRBJ2-7	CASLERRTYEQYF	TGTGCCAGCTTAGAGCGGAGAACCTACGAGCAGTACTTC
-	TRBV7-9	-	TRBJ1-2	CASSLEVSRGLLNNYGYTF	TGTGCCAGCAGCTTAGAAGTTAGCAGGGGCCTCCTCAATAACTATGGCTACACCTTC
-	TRBV11-2	-	TRBJ2-5	CASSPRDGGETQYF	TGTGCCAGCAGCCCACGGGACGGGGGTGAGACCCAGTACTTC
TRBD1	TRBV10-2	once	TRBJ2-7	CASSERGRLLWQYF	TGCGCCAGCAGCGAAAGGGGGCGGCTTTTGTGGCAGTACTTC
-	TRBV5-8	-	TRBJ1-1	CASSFRGMNTEAFF	TGTGCCAGCAGCTTCCGCGGTATGAACACTGAAGCTTTCTTT
-	TRBV7-9	-	TRBJ2-7	CASSSTDIEQYF	TGTGCCAGCAGCTCCACAGACATAGAGCAGTACTTC
TRBD2	TRBV19	-	TRBJ2-3	CATALIREGPDTQYF	TGTGCCACCGCTCTTATCCGGGAGGGCCCAGATACGCAGTATTTT
-	TRBV7-9	-	TRBJ2-7	CASSPQTRGLLEQYF	TGTGCCAGCAGCCCCCAGACTAGGGGTCTCTTAGAGCAGTACTTC
-	TRBV5-1	few	TRBJ2-5	CASSLAQQGVETQYF	TGCGCCAGCAGCTTGGCCCAACAGGGTGTAGAGACCCAGTACTTC
TRBD1	TRBV2	-	TRBJ1-2	CASRRGTGIYGYTF	TGTGCCAGCAGAAGGGGGACAGGAATCTATGGCTACACCTTC
-	TRBV11-3	-	TRBJ1-1	CASSFGLAQEAFF	TGTGCCAGCAGCTTTGGCCTGGCACAGGAAGCTTTCTTT
TRBD2	TRBV15	-	TRBJ2-1	CATSRDLGSGRASEQFF	TGTGCCACCAGCAGAGATCTGGGTAGCGGGAGGGCCTCTGAGCAGTTCTTC
TRBD1	TRBV5-1	few	TRBJ2-1	CASSFFGQGGNEQFF	TGCGCCAGCAGCTTTTTCGGACAGGGGGGGAATGAGCAGTTCTTC
-	TRBV5-6	-	TRBJ2-1	CASSRYNEQFF	TGTGCCAGCAGTCGGTACAATGAGCAGTTCTTC
TRBD2	TRBV7-9	-	TRBJ2-5	CASSLAGSQETQYF	TGTGCCAGCAGTCTAGCGGGGTCCCAAGAGACCCAGTACTTC
-	TRBV21-1	-	TRBJ2-7	CASSGGEGKMGEQYF	TGTGCCAGCAGCGGGGGGGAGGGGAAGATGGGCGAGCAGTACTTC
-	TRBV29-1	-	TRBJ2-3	CSVGPRLSADTQYF	TGCAGCGTTGGCCCCCGTCTATCCGCAGATACGCAGTATTTT
-	TRBV19	-	TRBJ2-7	CASTDGSGNSYEQYF	TGTGCCAGTACCGACGGGAGCGGCAATTCCTACGAGCAGTACTTC